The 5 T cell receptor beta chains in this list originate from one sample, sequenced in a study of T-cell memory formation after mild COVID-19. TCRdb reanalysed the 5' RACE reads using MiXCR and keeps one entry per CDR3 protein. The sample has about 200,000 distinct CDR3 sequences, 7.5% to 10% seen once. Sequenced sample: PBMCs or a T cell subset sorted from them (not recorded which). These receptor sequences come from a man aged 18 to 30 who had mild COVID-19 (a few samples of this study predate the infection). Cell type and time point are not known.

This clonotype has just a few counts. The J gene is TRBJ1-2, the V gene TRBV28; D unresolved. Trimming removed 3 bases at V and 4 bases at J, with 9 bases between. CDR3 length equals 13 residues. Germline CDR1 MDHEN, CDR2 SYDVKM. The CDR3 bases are TGTGCCAGCAGTTTTAGTGTAGGCTATGGCTACACCTTC. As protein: CASSFSVGYGYTF.

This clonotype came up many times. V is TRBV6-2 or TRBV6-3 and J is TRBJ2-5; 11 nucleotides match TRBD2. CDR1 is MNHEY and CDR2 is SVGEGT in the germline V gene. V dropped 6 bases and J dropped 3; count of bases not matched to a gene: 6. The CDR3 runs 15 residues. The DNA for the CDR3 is TGTGCCAGCAGACCTAGCGGGGGGCAGGAAGAGACCCAGTACTTC. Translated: CASRPSGGQEETQYF.

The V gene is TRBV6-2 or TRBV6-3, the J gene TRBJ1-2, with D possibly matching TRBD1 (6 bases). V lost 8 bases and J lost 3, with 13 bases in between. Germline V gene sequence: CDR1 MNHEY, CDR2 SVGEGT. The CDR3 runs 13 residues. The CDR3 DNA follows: TGTGCCAGCTCGGATGGGGGCGACTATGGCTACACCTTC. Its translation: CASSDGGDYGYTF.

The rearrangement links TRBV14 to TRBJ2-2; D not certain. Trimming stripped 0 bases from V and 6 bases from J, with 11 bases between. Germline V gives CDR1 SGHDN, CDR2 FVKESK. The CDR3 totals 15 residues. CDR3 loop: CASSQEAGRPGELFF. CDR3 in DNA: TGTGCCAGCAGCCAAGAGGCTGGAAGGCCCGGGGAGCTGTTTTTT.

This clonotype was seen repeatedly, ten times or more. CDR3 DNA: TGTGCCAGCAGTGTTAATAGCGGGAGCACAGATACGCAGTATTTT. Translating it yields CASSVNSGSTDTQYF. The V and J genes are TRBV6-4 and TRBJ2-3, with 7 bases aligning to TRBD2. The CDR3 contains 15 residues. The junction had 4 bases not matched to a gene; V was cut back by 4 bases and J by 0 bases. Germline V gives CDR1 MRHNA, CDR2 SNTAGT.